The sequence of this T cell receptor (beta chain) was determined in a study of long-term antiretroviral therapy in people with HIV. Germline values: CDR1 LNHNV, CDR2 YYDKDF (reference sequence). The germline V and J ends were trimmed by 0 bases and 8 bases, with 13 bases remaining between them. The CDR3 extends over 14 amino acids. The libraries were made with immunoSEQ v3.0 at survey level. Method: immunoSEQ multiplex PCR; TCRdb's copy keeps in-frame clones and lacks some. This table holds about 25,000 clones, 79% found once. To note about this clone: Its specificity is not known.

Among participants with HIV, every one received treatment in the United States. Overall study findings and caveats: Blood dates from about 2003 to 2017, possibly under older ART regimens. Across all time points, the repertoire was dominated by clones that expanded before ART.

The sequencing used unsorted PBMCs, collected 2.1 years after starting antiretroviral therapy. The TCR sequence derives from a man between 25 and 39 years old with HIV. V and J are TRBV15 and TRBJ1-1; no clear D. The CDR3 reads CATSRDRKALEAFF. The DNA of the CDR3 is TGTGCCACCAGCAGAGATCGAAAGGCACTGGAAGCTTTCTTT.